A single sample is the source of the 3 T cell receptor beta chains below, sequenced in a study of T cell repertoires in cytomegalovirus infection. Using its own MiXCR run on the reads, TCRdb lists one record per CDR3 protein. Among some 700,000 distinct CDR3 sequences, 35% to 45% were seen once, and the ten largest hold 2.5% to 3%. Sequencing was done on a sample of PBMCs. Source of these receptors: a human donor in good health (CMV status not recorded). Some clones in this sample may be carry-over from other donors' samples.

The chain recombines TRBV19 with TRBJ2-4; 7 bases match TRBD1. Germline CDR1 LNHDA, CDR2 SQIVND (reference sequence). The CDR3 spans 16 residues. V dropped 5 bases and J dropped 0; count of bases not matched to a gene: 7. CDR3 in DNA: TGTGCCAGTAGTCCCCGGAGGACAGGAGCCAAAAACATTCAGTACTTC. It specifies CASSPRRTGAKNIQYF. Drawing the rest from reference TRBV19 and TRBJ2-4, the complete variable domain is DGGITQSPKYLFRKEGQNVTLSCEQNLNHDAMYWYRQDPGQGLRLIYYSQIVNDFQKGDIAEGYSVSREKKESFPLTVTSAQKNPTAFYLCASSPRRTGAKNIQYFGAGTRLSVL.

The rearrangement links TRBV2 to TRBJ1-5; tentatively, D is TRBD1 (5 bases). There are 15 residues in the CDR3. Germline loops: CDR1 SNHLY, CDR2 FYNNEI. V lost 6 bases to trimming and J lost 0 bases, with 12 bases between them. The CDR3 DNA sequence: TGTGCCAGCAGCCCGGGACGGTCTAGCAATCAGCCCCAGCATTTT. It yields the protein CASSPGRSSNQPQHF.

The chain recombines TRBV27 with TRBJ1-1, with a tentative D call TRBD1 (5 bases). The CDR3 loop spans 11 amino acids. The germline V gene encodes CDR1 MNHEY and CDR2 SMNVEV (reference sequence). The V gene lost 8 bases and the J gene lost 11 bases, with 15 bases spanning the gap. This CDR3 reads CASWGTAVAFF. In DNA, the CDR3 is TGTGCCAGCTGGGGGACCGCAGTTGCTTTCTTT.